The 27 T cell receptor beta chains in this list originate from one sample, sequenced in a study of blood T cell repertoires in COVID-19 (dated by TCRdb to the early 2020s). Receptor libraries were prepared by the immunoSEQ multiplex PCR assay. In its TCRdb copy, this immuneACCESS table keeps in-frame sequences only and misses some clones. Where compared with another copy, unresolved V genes explain less than half of these, and the others have no known cause. The table for this sample lists 450,000 to 500,000 clones; 70% to 90% of them were counted only once. Approximately 2.9% of the sample belongs to the ten largest clones. Material for sequencing was peripheral blood. These receptors came from a human donor in a cohort sampled during active COVID-19.

The CDR3, as DNA: TGTGCCAGCACCCCCGGGACAGGGGACTACACCTTC. It is translated as CASTPGTGDYTF. The V call is TRBV6-5, the J call TRBJ1-2, with 10 nucleotides matching TRBD1. Germline V gene lookup returns CDR1 MNHEY and CDR2 SVGAGI. The junction had 6 bases not matched to a gene; V was cut back by 7 bases and J by 10 bases. The CDR3 runs 12 residues.

This clone was picked up one time. This chain uses TRBV6-5 with TRBJ1-1; D call uncertain. Germline CDR1 MNHEY, CDR2 SVGAGI. This CDR3 is 14 amino acids long. V was pared by 4 bases and J by 1 base, with 10 bases between. CDR3 bases: TGTGCCAGCAGTTCAACTCTGCGGAACACTGAAGCTTTCTTT. It translates to CASSSTLRNTEAFF.

The chain couples TRBV4-1 to TRBJ2-3; TRBD2 might be the D (5 bases). V lost 0 bases and J 11 bases, leaving 12 bases between the germline ends. The CDR3 is 13 amino acids. Germline loops: CDR1 MGHRA, CDR2 YSYEKL. In DNA form, the CDR3 reads TGCGCCAGCAGCCAAGATAGGCGGGCTAAGCAGTATTTT. Protein product: CASSQDRRAKQYF.

The V and J genes are TRBV28 and TRBJ2-1, with D possibly being TRBD2 (7 bases). V lost 11 bases and J 2 bases, leaving 19 bases between the germline ends. The CDR3 consists of 15 residues. Germline CDR1 reads MDHEN; CDR2 reads SYDVKM. The CDR3 protein is CASRGGAHPYNEQFF. The CDR3 DNA reads as TGTGCCTCAAGGGGGGGGGCGCATCCCTACAATGAGCAGTTCTTC.

This rearrangement joins TRBV5-4 to TRBJ2-5; 13 bases line up with TRBD2. V was pared by 10 bases and J by 7 bases, with 28 bases of the junction left unmatched. The germline gives CDR1 SGHNT, CDR2 YYREEE (reference sequence). The CDR3 length is 20 residues. This CDR3 reads CAFAPSSGTSGERGWGTQYF. CDR3 nucleotides: TGTGCCTTCGCCCCCTCCTCCGGGACTAGCGGGGAAAGGGGGTGGGGGACCCAGTACTTC.

To note about this clone: This sample includes further DNA sequences coding for the same CDR3. The chain links TRBV5-1 to TRBJ2-3; TRBD2 aligns across 10 bases. Germline trimming cut 2 bases from V and 1 base from J; bases unmatched to any gene: 1. The germline CDR1 and CDR2 sequences are SGHRS and YFSETQ. The CDR3 runs 15 residues. The CDR3 coding sequence is TGCGCCAGCAGCTTAGGACTAGCGGGCACAGATACGCAGTATTTT. Its protein product is CASSLGLAGTDTQYF.

The chain links TRBV2 to TRBJ2-6; D possibly corresponds to TRBD2 (5 bases). The CDR3 has 14 residues. The germline V gene has CDR1 SNHLY and CDR2 FYNNEI. V lost 7 bases and J 1 base, leaving 8 bases between the germline ends. CDR3 DNA: TGTGCCAGCACCGGGGAGTCTGGGGCCAACGTCCTGACTTTC. Translated: CASTGESGANVLTF.

The chain has TRBV2 and TRBJ1-6, with 8 bases aligning to TRBD1. The V gene's germline CDR1 is SNHLY and CDR2 FYNNEI. With V trimmed by 6 bases and J by 11 bases, 6 bases remained unmatched. The CDR3 spans 13 residues. The CDR3 DNA is TGTGCCAGCAGCGCACAGGGGGTTCCACCCCTCCACTTT. Translated, it gives CASSAQGVPPLHF.

This sequence joins TRBV6-5 and TRBJ2-2, with 11 bases fitting TRBD1. V shed 10 bases and J 5 bases; nucleotides not matched to a gene: 6. CDR1 and CDR2 (germline): MNHEY, SVGAGI. The length of the CDR3 is 14 residues. CDR3 bases: TGTGCCACCAAAGGGACAGGGGGGACCGGGGAGCTGTTTTTT. Protein sequence: CATKGTGGTGELFF.

In this sample, this clone turned up once. The rearrangement links TRBV6-2 or TRBV6-3 to TRBJ2-5; TRBD2 aligns across 7 bases. Looked up from germline, CDR1 is MNHEY and CDR2 is SVGEGT. The CDR3 spans 15 residues. The J segment lost 5 bases and the V segment lost 2 bases, leaving 8 bases of the junction unmatched. As DNA, the CDR3 is TGTGCCAGCAGTTACCCGGGTGGCGGGAGTGAGACCCAGTACTTC. Amino acids: CASSYPGGGSETQYF.

The chain carries TRBV28 and TRBJ1-1; the D gene is possibly TRBD1 (6 bases). Per germline, CDR1 MDHEN and CDR2 SYDVKM. V lost 9 bases and J lost 1, with 18 bases in between. The CDR3 spans 15 residues. CDR3 sequence (DNA): TGTGCCAGTGTGGGGGGGGTGACAGGGAACACTGAAGCTTTCTTT. It translates to CASVGGVTGNTEAFF.

V usage is TRBV4-3 and J usage is TRBJ2-3, with 12 bases aligning to TRBD2. This CDR3 contains 18 residues. Germline CDR1 is LGHNA and CDR2 is YSLEER. Germline trimming cut 0 bases from V and 8 bases from J; bases unmatched to any gene: 12. The CDR3 reads CASSQDLGLAGQWGTQYF. Here the CDR3 DNA reads TGCGCCAGCAGCCAAGACCTGGGACTAGCGGGTCAATGGGGTACGCAGTATTTT.

V gene TRBV5-5 combines with J gene TRBJ1-3, with 7 bases that match TRBD1. The germline V gene has CDR1 SGHKS and CDR2 YYEKEE (reference sequence). CDR3 length equals 16 residues. V was pared by 1 base and J by 1 base, with 5 bases of the junction left unmatched. Here the CDR3 DNA reads TGTGCCAGCAGCTTGAGGGGGACAGCGTCTGGAAACACCATATATTTT. Translated, it gives CASSLRGTASGNTIYF.

In nucleotides, the CDR3 is TGTGCCAGTAGTCCGGACAGGGCGCATCAGCCCCAGCATTTT. Encoded protein: CASSPDRAHQPQHF. The V call is TRBV19, the J call TRBJ1-5; TRBD1 aligns across 8 bases. CDR1 is LNHDA and CDR2 is SQIVND in the germline V gene (reference sequence). The CDR3 spans 14 residues. The V segment lost 5 bases and the J segment 5 bases; nucleotides outside the gene matches: 5. Using reference TRBV19 and TRBJ1-5 for the parts outside the CDR3, the full variable domain is DGGITQSPKYLFRKEGQNVTLSCEQNLNHDAMYWYRQDPGQGLRLIYYSQIVNDFQKGDIAEGYSVSREKKESFPLTVTSAQKNPTAFYLCASSPDRAHQPQHFGDGTRLSIL.

This chain connects TRBV6-1 to TRBJ1-5; D is unresolved. V was pared by 3 bases and J by 5 bases, with 5 bases between. In germline, CDR1 is MNHNS, CDR2 SASEGT. This CDR3 spans 12 amino acids. The CDR3 DNA sequence: TGTGCCAGCAGTGATTCTTATCAGCCCCAGCATTTT. Its translation: CASSDSYQPQHF.

On this clone: Other DNA sequences in this specimen translate into the identical CDR3. V gene TRBV5-1 combines with J gene TRBJ2-7, with 10 positions matching TRBD2. With 0 bases clipped from V and 2 bases from J, the junction kept 2 bases outside the gene matches. Germline CDR1 reads SGHRS; CDR2 reads YFSETQ. The CDR3 runs 15 residues. The CDR3 DNA reads TGCGCCAGCAGCTTGGAGACTAGCGGGCCCTACGAGCAGTACTTC. This translates into CASSLETSGPYEQYF.

The rearrangement joins TRBV6-2 or TRBV6-3 to TRBJ2-7; tentatively, D is TRBD1 (6 bases). V shed 6 bases and J shed 4 bases, with 19 bases lying between them. The CDR3 covers 15 residues. CDR1 and CDR2 from the germline V gene are MNHEY and SVGEGT. CDR3 nucleotides: TGTGCCAGCAGCCGCGGTCAGGGGAATCTGTACGAGCAGTACTTC. It translates to CASSRGQGNLYEQYF.

V and J are TRBV25-1 and TRBJ2-1; TRBD2 aligns across 9 bases. The trim removed 5 bases at V and 9 bases at J, leaving 17 bases unmatched. In germline, CDR1 is MGHDK, CDR2 SYGVNS. This CDR3 contains 17 residues. The CDR3: CASSPSSGRTSRSEQFF. The CDR3 nucleotides are TGTGCCAGCAGTCCAAGTAGCGGGAGAACGTCGAGGAGTGAGCAGTTCTTC.

The chain links TRBV29-1 to TRBJ2-5; a weak D match, TRBD2 (5 bases). The CDR3 sequence is 14 residues long. The V and J ends lost 2 bases and 1 base respectively, with 11 bases between them. Germline values: CDR1 SQVTM, CDR2 ANQGSEA. CDR3 loop: CSVELSGVQETQYF. CDR3 DNA sequence: TGCAGCGTTGAACTGTCCGGGGTCCAAGAGACCCAGTACTTC.

The chain links TRBV7-9 to TRBJ2-2; TRBD1 matches at 12 bases. The CDR3 has 18 residues. With 5 bases clipped from V and 4 bases from J, the junction kept 11 bases outside the gene matches. Looked up from germline, CDR1 is SEHNR and CDR2 is FQNEAQ (reference sequence). This CDR3 is CASSHPRGQGATTGELFF. Written as DNA, the CDR3 is TGTGCCAGCAGCCACCCCCGGGGACAGGGGGCGACCACCGGGGAGCTGTTTTTT.

The DNA for the CDR3 is TGTGCCAGCAGCGTGACACTCTACAATGAGCAGTTCTTC. Translating it yields CASSVTLYNEQFF. The chain combines TRBV9 with TRBJ2-1; no clear D. Germline V gene lookup returns CDR1 SGDLS and CDR2 YYNGEE. This CDR3 has 13 amino acids. Trimming left V 2 bases short and J 3 bases short, with 6 bases between. Drawing the rest from reference TRBV9 and TRBJ2-1, the complete variable domain is DSGVTQTPKHLITATGQRVTLRCSPRSGDLSVYWYQQSLDQGLQFLIQYYNGEERAKGNILERFSAQQFPDLHSELNLSSLELGDSALYFCASSVTLYNEQFFGPGTRLTVL.

As to this clone: This same CDR3 is encoded by further DNA sequences in the sample. The rearrangement joins TRBV27 to TRBJ1-5; the D gene is possibly TRBD1 (6 bases). The CDR3 length is 14 residues. From germline, CDR1 is MNHEY and CDR2 SMNVEV (reference sequence). The V gene lost 3 bases and the J gene lost 5 bases, with 11 bases spanning the gap. For the CDR3, the DNA is TGTGCCAGCAGTTTCTCAGGGGCCGATCAGCCCCAGCATTTT. This sequence encodes CASSFSGADQPQHF.

The chain recombines TRBV30 with TRBJ1-6; 7 nucleotides align to TRBD1. Germline CDR1 and CDR2: GTSNPN and SVGIG (reference sequence). The CDR3 is 17 residues long. V lost 7 bases to trimming and J lost 1 base; unmatched junction nucleotides: 13. CDR3 sequence reads: CASTPGSGGSYNSPLHF. In DNA form, the CDR3 reads TGTGCCTCTACTCCCGGGTCAGGGGGGTCCTATAATTCACCCCTCCACTTT.

The count of this clone is one. The chain uses TRBV27 and TRBJ2-1; 12 positions agree with TRBD2. V shed 0 bases, J shed 4 bases, and the junction held 10 bases outside the gene matches. Germline values: CDR1 MNHEY, CDR2 SMNVEV (reference sequence). The CDR3 is 19 amino acids. The CDR3, as DNA: TGTGCCAGCAGTTTATCCGGACTAGGCCTAGCGGGAGGGTACAATGAGCAGTTCTTC. Protein product: CASSLSGLGLAGGYNEQFF.

This chain connects TRBV28 to TRBJ1-1; D may be TRBD1 (5 bases). The CDR3 runs 12 residues. Between the trimmed V and J ends, which lost 7 bases and 7 bases, there was a span of 13 bases. Germline assignment: CDR1 MDHEN and CDR2 SYDVKM. The CDR3 sequence is CASTLPGVEAFF. Here the CDR3 DNA reads TGTGCCAGCACCCTCCCGGGGGTTGAAGCTTTCTTT.

The chain joins TRBV10-3 to TRBJ2-7; 9 nucleotides line up with TRBD1. The CDR3 length is 14 residues. With 7 bases clipped from V and 2 bases from J, the junction kept 6 bases outside the gene matches. Looked up from germline, CDR1 is ENHRY and CDR2 is SYGVKD. The chain's CDR3 is CAITPDRGTYEQYF. The DNA for the CDR3 is TGTGCCATCACCCCGGACAGGGGAACCTACGAGCAGTACTTC.

The J gene is TRBJ1-1, the V gene TRBV28, with 7 bases aligning to TRBD1. Germline CDR1 and CDR2: MDHEN and SYDVKM. This CDR3 comprises 19 residues. The junction had 19 bases not matched to a gene; V was cut back by 5 bases and J by 1 base. The CDR3 DNA is TGTGCCAGCAGTCCTTCCCCCGGGACAGAAATATCGGAGAACACTGAAGCTTTCTTT. As protein: CASSPSPGTEISENTEAFF.